The entry that follows covers one T cell receptor beta chain sequence. What it binds is not known. Regarding time point: cycle 4 day 1 (C4D1), after 6 weeks of nivolumab. Every one of the patients relapsed after autologous stem cell transplantation (brentuximab vedotin exposure was variable). This sample was taken from a study of PD-1 blockade in classical Hodgkin lymphoma. Using immunoSEQ multiplex PCR, the repertoire was profiled, and TCRdb retains in-frame clones only, with some absent. This table holds some 110,000 clones, roughly 87% found once. CDR1 and CDR2 from the germline V gene are LGHNA and YNFKEQ. There are 15 residues in the CDR3. Trimming left V 0 bases short and J 5 bases short, with 14 bases between. Study-wide findings and caveats: Baseline diversity was lower in partial responders and progressors than complete responders.

The material was peripheral blood mononuclear cells (PBMCs), obtained before the fourth cycle of nivolumab. This rearrangement joins TRBV4-2 to TRBJ2-7; weak D call: TRBD2 (6 bases). The TCR was taken from a human donor with classical Hodgkin lymphoma. This chain's CDR3 is CASSQDPGRVDEQYF. The CDR3 coding sequence is TGTGCCAGCAGCCAAGACCCCGGGAGAGTGGACGAGCAGTACTTC.